Below are 29 T cell receptor beta chains sequenced from a single sample in a study of blood T cells in healthy people across ages (dated by TCRdb to between 2015 and 2016). The library was obtained by 5' RACE. For sequencing, an Illumina HiSeq 2500 was employed. A second roughly 6 to 11 cycle PCR used a sample-barcoded 5' primer and a J-beta primer mix. TCRdb reprocessing: public reads trimmed at Q25 with fastp, clones called with MiXCR, in-frame beta chains kept. Rows are unified per CDR3 protein, each entry keeping the most common DNA and genes. The sample data list approximately 1.5 million distinct CDR3 sequences, and 42% of these were observed just once. More than 4% of the sample is held by the ten biggest clonotypes. Sequenced input: blood. These receptors came from a woman aged 18 to 35 in good health.

CDR3 nucleotide sequence: TGTGCCAGCAGCTTAGGTACCTGGTACCAAGAGACCCAGTACTTC. Translated: CASSLGTWYQETQYF. This sequence joins TRBV7-9 and TRBJ2-5; D is unresolved. Germline V gene lookup returns CDR1 SEHNR and CDR2 FQNEAQ (reference sequence). The CDR3 runs to 15 residues. With 1 base removed from V and 0 bases from J, the gap between germline ends came to 9 bases.

This rearrangement joins TRBV7-2 to TRBJ2-5; 7 bases line up with TRBD2. The DNA end lines up better with TRBJ2-7; the J call may be wrong. Per germline, CDR1 SGHTA and CDR2 FQGNSA. The CDR3 covers 15 residues. The chain's CDR3 is CASSQSSGPTYEQYF. The CDR3 DNA is TGTGCCAGCAGCCAATCTAGCGGTCCAACTTACGAGCAGTACTTC.

This clonotype was picked up a small number of times. V and J are TRBV20-1 and TRBJ2-1, with 7 bases matching TRBD2. The CDR3 contains 13 residues. The germline gives CDR1 DFQATT, CDR2 SNEGSKA (reference sequence). Trimming took 3 bases from V and 5 from J; bases not matched to a gene: 4. The CDR3: CSARETSNNEQFF. DNA of the CDR3: TGCAGTGCTAGGGAGACTAGCAACAATGAGCAGTTCTTC.

Concerning this clonotype itself: One end of the junction fails to match germline, which may point to a read error. V usage is TRBV2 and J usage is TRBJ1-2; D possibly corresponds to TRBD1 (6 bases). This CDR3 has 15 residues. The germline gives CDR1 SNHLY, CDR2 FYNNEI. The CDR3: CARSEALGTSYGYTF. The CDR3 region has the DNA TGTGCCAGAAGTGAAGCACTAGGGACAAGCTATGGCTACACCTTC.

This chain links TRBV5-1 with TRBJ2-1; 10 bases match TRBD2. Germline V CDR1 and CDR2: SGHRS, YFSETQ. The CDR3 is 16 residues long. Losses at the gene ends were 0 bases for V and 6 bases for J; bases not matched to a gene: 6. Here the CDR3 reads CASSLVGLAGVNEQFF. The CDR3 DNA reads as TGCGCCAGCAGCTTGGTGGGGCTAGCGGGGGTCAATGAGCAGTTCTTC.

The rearrangement joins TRBV10-3 to TRBJ2-1; 8 positions agree with TRBD1. This CDR3 is built from 12 residues. J was trimmed by 13 bases and V by 2 bases; bases with no gene match: 4. CDR1 is ENHRY and CDR2 is SYGVKD in the germline V gene. CDR3 coding DNA: TGTGCCATCAGTGAGAACAGGGGGGCACAGTTCTTC. It codes for CAISENRGAQFF.

This clonotype was recorded a few times. V usage is TRBV27 and J usage is TRBJ2-7; D uncertain. CDR1 is MNHEY, CDR2 SMNVEV, per germline (reference sequence). Trimming removed 6 bases at V and 0 bases at J, with 18 bases between. The CDR3 totals 16 residues. CDR3 DNA: TGTGCCAGCAGCCCTATGTCTTTCCTCCGCTCCTACGAGCAGTACTTC. Its protein product is CASSPMSFLRSYEQYF.

This clonotype was counted only a few times. The chain carries TRBV21-1 and TRBJ1-4; no DNA check was done on the table's D call, TRBD1. TRBV21-1 is a recognized pseudogene. The CDR3 sequence is 17 residues long. CDR3 sequence reads: CASSRLLTGALNEKLFF. The CDR3 DNA follows: TGTGCCAGCAGCAGACTCCTGACAGGGGCCCTCAATGAAAAACTGTTTTTT.

The chain joins TRBV24-1 to TRBJ2-3; a weak D match, TRBD2 (6 bases). V was cut by 1 base and J by 4 bases, with 17 bases left in between. The germline V gene encodes CDR1 KGHDR and CDR2 SFDVKD. The CDR3 sequence is 17 residues long. CDR3 protein: CATSDFGGSTLADTQYF. The DNA for the CDR3 is TGTGCCACCAGTGATTTTGGAGGGAGTACGTTGGCAGATACGCAGTATTTT.

Ten or more counts support this clonotype. The genes are TRBV6-2 or TRBV6-3 and TRBJ2-1, with D uncertain. CDR3 size: 14 residues. Trimming pared 5 bases from V and 9 bases from J, leaving 17 bases between. In germline, CDR1 is MNHEY, CDR2 SVGEGT. Written as DNA, the CDR3 is TGTGCCAGCAGTACTACCCACCATTCCACTGAGCAGTTCTTC. Protein: CASSTTHHSTEQFF.

The V call is TRBV7-9, the J call TRBJ1-2; D is unclear. Germline V CDR1 and CDR2: SEHNR, FQNEAQ (reference sequence). V was trimmed by 5 bases and J by 4 bases, leaving 11 bases between them. This CDR3 spans 13 amino acids. CDR3 region: CASSPTFSYGYTF. As DNA, the CDR3 is TGTGCCAGCAGCCCAACTTTCTCCTATGGCTACACCTTC. The full variable domain, in which reference TRBV7-9 and TRBJ1-2 provide the parts outside the CDR3, is DTGVSQNPRHKITKRGQNVTFRCDPISEHNRLYWYRQTLGQGPEFLTYFQNEAQLEKSRLLSDRFSAERPKGSFSTLEIQRTEQGDSAMYLCASSPTFSYGYTFGSGTRLTVV.

The rearrangement links TRBV5-4 to TRBJ2-7; D is possibly TRBD2 (6 bases). Between the trimmed V and J ends, which lost 5 bases and 5 bases, there was a span of 20 bases. The CDR3 spans 15 residues. CDR1 and CDR2 (germline): SGHNT, YYREEE (reference sequence). CDR3 in DNA: TGTGCCAGCAGTCTCGTGGGGGGTGTGAGCGACGAGCAGTACTTC. Its translation: CASSLVGGVSDEQYF.

This clonotype was seen a handful of times. V is TRBV13 and J is TRBJ1-2; D not certain. The CDR3 totals 15 residues. V was shortened by 5 bases and J by 3 bases, with 16 bases between the two germline ends. Germline CDR1 and CDR2: PRHDT and FYEKMQ (reference sequence). The CDR3 loop is CASSPMAQRDYGYTF. CDR3 DNA: TGTGCCAGCAGCCCTATGGCACAGAGGGACTATGGCTACACCTTC.

V is TRBV6-1 and J is TRBJ1-5; D might be TRBD1 (6 bases). The CDR3 is made up of 18 amino acids. The germline gives CDR1 MNHNS, CDR2 SASEGT. Deletions cut 2 bases from V and 5 bases from J, with 22 bases between. The CDR3, as DNA: TGTGCCAGCAGTGAATCGGTAGCCCACAGGGCGAGGTATCAGCCCCAGCATTTT. Translation gives CASSESVAHRARYQPQHF.

This clonotype appeared a single time. One end of the junction is discordant with germline, which a read error may explain. The gene calls are TRBV6-5 and TRBJ2-3; D is possibly TRBD1 (7 bases). The CDR3 is made up of 14 amino acids. Germline lookup yields CDR1 MNHEY and CDR2 SVGAGI. Here the CDR3 reads CASGPGGKTGTQYF. The CDR3 nucleotides read TGTGCCAGCGGCCCAGGGGGGAAAACAGGTACGCAGTATTTT.

J is TRBJ2-3 and V is TRBV30; no firm D call. Trimming shortened V by 4 bases and J by 0 bases, and 8 bases separated the two germline ends. CDR1 and CDR2 (germline): GTSNPN, SVGIG (reference sequence). The CDR3 loop spans 13 amino acids. The CDR3 DNA reads TGTGCCTGGATAGCAACTAGCACAGATACGCAGTATTTT. It encodes CAWIATSTDTQYF. The full variable domain, in which reference TRBV30 and TRBJ2-3 provide the parts outside the CDR3, is SQTIHQWPATLVQPVGSPLSLECTVEGTSNPNLYWYRQAAGRGLQLLFYSVGIGQISSEVPQNLSASRPQDRQFILSSKKLLLSDSGFYLCAWIATSTDTQYFGPGTRLTVL.

On this clonotype itself: Its ends do not fully match the called genes, so a read error is possible. The J gene is TRBJ1-2, the V gene TRBV5-1, with unresolved D. The CDR3 has 17 residues. Germline V gene sequence: CDR1 SGHRS, CDR2 YFSETQ. CDR3 in amino acids: CVSRSEGRSEGYYGYTF. CDR3 sequence (DNA): TGCGTCAGCAGATCGGAAGGTCGGTCGGAGGGTTACTATGGCTACACCTTC.

This chain uses TRBV27 with TRBJ2-3; D may be TRBD1 (6 bases). V was clipped by 5 bases and J by 1 base, with 13 bases between them. Looked up from germline, CDR1 is MNHEY and CDR2 is SMNVEV (reference sequence). CDR3 length: 15 amino acids. The CDR3 DNA follows: TGTGCCAGCAGTCCCGACAGGAGTCGCACAGATACGCAGTATTTT. This codes for CASSPDRSRTDTQYF.

In regard to this clonotype: A much bigger clone sits one base away, suggesting this may be a read error. V and J are TRBV7-3 and TRBJ1-1, with D possibly TRBD1 on 5 matching bases. Germline assignment: CDR1 SGHTA and CDR2 FQGTGA. CDR3 size: 13 residues. CDR3 sequence (DNA): TGTGCCAGCAGCCGGACAACGAACGCTGAAGCTTTCTTT. Translating gives CASSRTTNAEAFF.

This chain connects TRBV30 to TRBJ1-1, with D unclear. Germline CDR1 GTSNPN, CDR2 SVGIG (reference sequence). V lost 2 bases and J 1 base, leaving 8 bases between the germline ends. The CDR3 runs 13 residues. This chain's CDR3 is CAWSTEGNTEAFF. The CDR3 region has the DNA TGTGCCTGGAGTACGGAGGGGAACACTGAAGCTTTCTTT.

The rearrangement uses TRBV20-1 and TRBJ2-1; possibly TRBD1 for D (6 bases). The CDR3 consists of 13 residues. Germline CDR1 DFQATT, CDR2 SNEGSKA (reference sequence). The CDR3 sequence is CSGLGAPLDEQFF. The CDR3 region has the DNA TGCAGCGGTCTGGGGGCCCCGCTAGATGAGCAGTTCTTC.

This clonotype has more than one count but fewer than ten. The junction departs from germline at one end; a sequencing error may be responsible. V and J are TRBV5-1 and TRBJ1-1, with D hard to call. CDR1 SGHRS and CDR2 YFSETQ come from the germline V gene. CDR3 size: 15 residues. The CDR3 DNA follows: TGTGCCAGCAGTTTAGCGGCAGGTCTGAACACTGAAGCTTTCTTT. Translated: CASSLAAGLNTEAFF.

V gene TRBV19 combines with J gene TRBJ2-4; D ambiguous. Germline V gene lookup returns CDR1 LNHDA and CDR2 SQIVND (reference sequence). Trimming cost V 8 bases and J 5 bases, with 13 bases left between them. This CDR3 has 13 residues. The CDR3 nucleotides read TGTGCCAGTGCTGCGAGTGGGGAAAACATTCAGTACTTC. Translating gives CASAASGENIQYF.

V and J are TRBV12-3 or TRBV12-4 and TRBJ2-1, with D possibly TRBD2 on 6 matching bases. This CDR3 contains 15 residues. V was trimmed by 2 bases and J by 3 bases, leaving 11 bases between them. The CDR3 nucleotides are TGTGCCAGCAGTTTACAGCGGGTGGGCTACAATGAGCAGTTCTTC. Translating it yields CASSLQRVGYNEQFF.

This clonotype turned up a few times. The chain combines TRBV12-3 or TRBV12-4 with TRBJ1-5, with D possibly matching TRBD1 (6 bases). The CDR3 extends over 18 amino acids. The ends were cut back, 6 bases at V and 0 bases at J, with 21 bases in the middle. CDR3 protein: CASRLYRRGIYSNQPQHF. CDR3 in DNA: TGTGCCAGCAGGCTATACAGGAGGGGGATTTATAGCAATCAGCCCCAGCATTTT.

Here the CDR3 reads CASSNDGNTEAFF. CDR3 coding DNA: TGTGCCAGCAGTAACGACGGGAACACTGAAGCTTTCTTT. J is TRBJ1-1 and V is TRBV25-1; the D is unclear. V gave up 5 bases and J gave up 1 base, with 8 bases separating them. Germline loops: CDR1 MGHDK, CDR2 SYGVNS. CDR3 size: 13 residues.

This clonotype was observed a handful of times. The chain carries TRBV10-3 and TRBJ2-7, with D maybe TRBD1 (5 bases). The V gene's germline CDR1 is ENHRY and CDR2 SYGVKD. The V end lost 3 bases, the J end lost 3 bases, and 15 bases lay between the germline ends. The CDR3 sequence is 15 residues long. The chain's CDR3 is CAISDYGRAIYEQYF. The CDR3 DNA sequence: TGTGCCATCAGTGATTATGGCAGGGCTATCTACGAGCAGTACTTC.

This chain uses TRBV27 with TRBJ2-1; TRBD1 matches 7 bases. The DNA end is a closer match to TRBJ2-7, so the J assignment may be wrong. Germline V gene data show CDR1 as MNHEY and CDR2 as SMNVEV (reference sequence). This CDR3 is 14 amino acids long. The CDR3 sequence is CASSLSSTGHEQYF. CDR3 sequence (DNA): TGTGCCAGCAGTTTATCCTCGACAGGGCACGAGCAGTACTTC.

This clonotype was observed a handful of times. This chain joins TRBV20-1 and TRBJ2-4, with a weak D call TRBD2 (5 bases). Trimming cost V 3 bases and J 1 base, with 19 bases left between them. The CDR3 runs to 17 residues. Germline V CDR1 and CDR2: DFQATT, SNEGSKA (reference sequence). The CDR3 DNA sequence: TGCAGTGCTAGTTGGGCCGGGTCAAGAGGGGCCAAAAACATTCAGTACTTC. Its translation is CSASWAGSRGAKNIQYF.